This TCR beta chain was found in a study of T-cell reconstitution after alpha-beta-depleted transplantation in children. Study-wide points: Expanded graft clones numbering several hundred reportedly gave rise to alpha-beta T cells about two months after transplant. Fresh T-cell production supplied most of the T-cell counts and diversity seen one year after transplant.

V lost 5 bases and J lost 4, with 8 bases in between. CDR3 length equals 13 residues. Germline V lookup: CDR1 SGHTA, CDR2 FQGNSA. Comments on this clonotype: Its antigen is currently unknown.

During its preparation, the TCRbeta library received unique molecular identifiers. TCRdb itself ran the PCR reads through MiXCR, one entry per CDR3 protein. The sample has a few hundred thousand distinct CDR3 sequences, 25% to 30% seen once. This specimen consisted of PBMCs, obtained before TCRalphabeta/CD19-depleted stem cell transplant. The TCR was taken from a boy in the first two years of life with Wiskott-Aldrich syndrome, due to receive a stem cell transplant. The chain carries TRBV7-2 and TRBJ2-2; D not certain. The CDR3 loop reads CASSPHGTGELFF. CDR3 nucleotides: TGTGCCAGCAGCCCCCACGGCACCGGGGAGCTGTTTTTT.